In its sample, the clone carrying this T cell receptor (beta chain) was seen many times. This specimen comes from a study of blood T cells in healthy people across ages. The authors ran a second PCR of about 7 to 11 cycles using a sample-barcoded 5' primer and a J-beta primer mix. TCRdb itself ran the 5' RACE reads through MiXCR, one entry per CDR3 protein. The repertoire includes approximately 290,000 distinct CDR3 sequences, 27% of them detected once, and roughly 30% sits in the top ten. The authors extracted at least 5.5 micrograms of total RNA per sample. V gave up 2 bases and J gave up 8 bases, with 16 bases separating them. Germline-derived CDR1 and CDR2 are SGHDT and YYEEEE. This CDR3 is 15 amino acids long.

The V and J genes are TRBV5-6 and TRBJ1-4; no reliable D call. This TCR was recovered from an older woman in good health. The sample comprised blood. CDR3 residues: CASSLSAAAGEKLFF. In DNA, the CDR3 is TGTGCCAGCAGCTTATCGGCAGCCGCCGGCGAAAAACTGTTTTTT.